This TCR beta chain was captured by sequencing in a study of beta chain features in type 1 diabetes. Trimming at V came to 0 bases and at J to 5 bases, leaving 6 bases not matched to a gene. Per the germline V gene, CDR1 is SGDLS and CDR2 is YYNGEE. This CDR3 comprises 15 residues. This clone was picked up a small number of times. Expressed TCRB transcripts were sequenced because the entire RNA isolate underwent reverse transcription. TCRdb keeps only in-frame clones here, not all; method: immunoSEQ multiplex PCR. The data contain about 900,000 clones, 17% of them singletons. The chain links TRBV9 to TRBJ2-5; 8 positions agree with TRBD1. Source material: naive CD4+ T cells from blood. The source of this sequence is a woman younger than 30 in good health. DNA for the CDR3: TGTGCCAGCAGCGTAGGATTCAGGGGGCAGGAGACCCAGTACTTC. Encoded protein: CASSVGFRGQETQYF. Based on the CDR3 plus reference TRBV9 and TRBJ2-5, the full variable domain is DSGVTQTPKHLITATGQRVTLRCSPRSGDLSVYWYQQSLDQGLQFLIQYYNGEERAKGNILERFSAQQFPDLHSELNLSSLELGDSALYFCASSVGFRGQETQYFGPGTRLLVL.